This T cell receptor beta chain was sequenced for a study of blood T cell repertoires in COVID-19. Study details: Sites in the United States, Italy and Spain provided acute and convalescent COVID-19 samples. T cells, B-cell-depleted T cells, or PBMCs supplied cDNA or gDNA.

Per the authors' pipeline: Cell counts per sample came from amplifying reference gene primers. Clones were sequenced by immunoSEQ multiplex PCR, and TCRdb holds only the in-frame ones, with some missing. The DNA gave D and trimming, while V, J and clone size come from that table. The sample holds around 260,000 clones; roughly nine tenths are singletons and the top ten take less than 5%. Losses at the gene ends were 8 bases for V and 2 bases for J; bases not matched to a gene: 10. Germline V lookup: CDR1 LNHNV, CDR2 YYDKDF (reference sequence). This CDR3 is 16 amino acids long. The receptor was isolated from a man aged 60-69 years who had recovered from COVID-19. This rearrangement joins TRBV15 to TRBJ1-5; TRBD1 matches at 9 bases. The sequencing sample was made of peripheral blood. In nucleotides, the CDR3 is TGTGCCACCCGACACACAGGGGGCGCGGGCAATCAGCCCCAGCATTTT. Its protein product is CATRHTGGAGNQPQHF. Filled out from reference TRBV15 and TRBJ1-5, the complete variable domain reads DAMVIQNPRYQVTQFGKPVTLSCSQTLNHNVMYWYQQKSSQAPKLLFHYYDKDFNNEADTPDNFQSRRPNTSFCFLDIRSPGLGDTAMYLCATRHTGGAGNQPQHFGDGTRLSIL.